This TCR beta chain was obtained from a study of blood T cells in healthy people across ages (dated by TCRdb to the mid-2010s). General notes on the study: In model experiments, template switching captured about one uniquely barcoded TCR beta cDNA molecule for every two T cells. The donors were split into four age groups: young (average around 15 years), middle-aged (over 35), aged (over 55) and long-lived (under 85). Using deep sequencing normalized with unique cDNA molecular identifiers, the study measured how TCR beta repertoire diversity changes with age. To avoid experimental bias, donors of different ages were distributed randomly across sequencing lanes. Using the same blood draw, the study looked at two additional independent replicas of 1 million unique cDNA reads for two donors, one aged 18 to 29 and the other aged 80 or older.

On the study overall, not on this receptor specifically: Observed TCR beta diversity correlated strongly with the percentage of naive T cells measured by flow cytometry. As age increased, observed TCR beta diversity per million T cells dropped in a roughly linear way, and a significant reduction was already evident by age approximately 40. Because donor CMV infection status was unknown, age-related changes in expanded clonotypes were potentially confounded. Bulk unsorted PBMC profiling prevented conclusive comparison of naive and antigen-experienced compartments. Estimates of total diversity from one million sequenced T cells were regarded as lower bounds and underestimates. Compared with the aged group, more naive CD4+ T cells, fewer expanded clones and increased TCR diversity were shown by the long-lived group, suggesting age selection.

Per the germline V gene, MNHEY is the CDR1 and SVGAGI is the CDR2. Spanning cysteine to phenylalanine, the CDR3 consists of 15 amino acids. The only DNA kept is the CDR3, 45 bases in frame from the first base. Trimming costs V 0 bases and J 3 bases, and their ends lie 8 bases apart. The donors were 40 or so Caucasian individuals from Russia, aged roughly 6 to 100 years, who were systemically healthy. About 9.8 milliliters of peripheral blood were drawn from each donor into EDTA-treated Vacutainer tubes. Ficoll-Paque density-gradient centrifugation was used to isolate PBMCs, with at least 6.5 million per sample. Total RNA, at least 6 micrograms per sample, was extracted from PBMCs with Trizol reagent. The percentages of naive CD45RAhigh/CD27high T cells were determined by flow cytometry on a PBMC aliquot from every donor. Receptor libraries were prepared by 5' RACE. Sequencing took place on an Illumina HiSeq 2500. A second PCR of roughly 7 to 12 cycles was run with a J-beta primer mix and a sample-barcoded 5' primer. A template-switch 5' adaptor carrying 12 random nucleotides introduced a unique molecular identifier onto each TCR beta cDNA molecule. Each sample yielded at least 2.5 million CDR3-containing paired-end reads. First-strand cDNA was synthesized from all RNA with the Mint cDNA synthesis kit, primed by a TRBC-specific oligonucleotide. Following uracil-DNA glycosylase treatment, all cDNA underwent a first 18-cycle PCR with the universal primers M1SS and BC2_uni_R. Under the source paper's analysis protocol: Normalization of each sample was performed by random selection of 1 million high-quality reads, each carrying a distinct molecular identifier. Instead of being binned into consensus sequences, reads that shared molecular identifiers were thrown out. MiTCR, run with a Q25 quality threshold and the strictest error-elimination algorithm, handled CDR3 identification, clonotype clustering and error correction. A nonparametric unseen species model with Euler transformation was used to estimate a lower bound on total TCR beta diversity. The public reads were reanalyzed by TCRdb: fastp trimming at Q25, MiXCR alignment, in-frame beta chains only. Each CDR3 protein gets just one entry, which takes the most common genes and DNA from the rows behind it. In this record, the V and J calls reflect TCRdb's handling and not the investigators' own analysis. The sample profile shows about 680,000 distinct CDR3 sequences; around half of them were found once. The ten top clones hold roughly 34% of the sample.

The sample holds a few counts of this clonotype. Its antigen remains unidentified. The record has no base qualities; no much larger clone is one base away. Material: blood. The chain employs TRBV6-5 and TRBJ1-4; a weak D assignment points to TRBD1 (5 bases agree). The TCR comes from a woman aged 60-70 years in good health. The nucleotide sequence reads TGTGCCAGCAGTTACTCGGGACTGTCTAATGAAAAACTGTTTTTT. It encodes CASSYSGLSNEKLFF.